Listed below are T cell receptor beta chains from one sample, sequenced in a study of T cell changes during pregnancy in multiple sclerosis. TCRdb's copy holds only in-frame clones and misses some; the assay was immunoSEQ multiplex PCR. The repertoire includes 45,000 to 55,000 clones, 80% to 95% of them detected once, and about 0.61% sits in the top ten. Sequenced here: CD4+ T cells from peripheral blood mononuclear cells, sampled after pregnancy. These receptors came from a female donor in good health, enrolled as a control in a pregnancy study. Each CDR3 is given with its conserved first and last residue. D genes are given only for firm matches. For some rows the clone size is stated as once, few or many, or as a class when expanded; others skip it.

j_call | clone_size | v_call | d_call | cdr3_nt | cdr3_aa
TRBJ1-1 | . | TRBV27 | . | TGTGCCAGCAGTTTATACGGCGGTTTCATGAACACTGAAGCTTTCTTT | CASSLYGGFMNTEAFF
TRBJ1-1 | . | TRBV11-2 | . | TGTGCCAGCAGCTTATCTGTAGCGCTGAACACTGAAGCTTTCTTT | CASSLSVALNTEAFF
TRBJ1-1 | . | TRBV29-1 | TRBD1 | TGCAGCGTTTACAGGGGGCTGGACACTGAAGCTTTCTTT | CSVYRGLDTEAFF
TRBJ2-1 | . | TRBV10-1 | TRBD2 | TGCGCCAGCAGCCCTGGACTAGCGGGGGCGAATGAGCAGTTCTTC | CASSPGLAGANEQFF
TRBJ1-1 | . | TRBV30 | TRBD1 | TGTGCCTGGATCCGTGGACAGGGGGCCAGGACTTTCTTT | CAWIRGQGARTFF
TRBJ2-5 | . | TRBV9 | . | TGTGCCAGCAGCCCGCCTCTAGCGATAAGGCTTTCGGAGGCCCAGTACTTC | CASSPPLAIRLSEAQYF
TRBJ2-5 | . | TRBV9 | . | TGTGCCAGCAGCACAGGACCCACGGGTGAGACCCAGTACTTC | CASSTGPTGETQYF
TRBJ1-5 | . | TRBV5-8 | . | TGTGCCAGCAGCGGTCCGGAGGGAGTTAGCAATCAGCCCCAGCATTTT | CASSGPEGVSNQPQHF
TRBJ2-2 | . | TRBV29-1 | TRBD2 | TGCAGCGTTGGGGTAGCGGGAGGGACCGGGGAGCTGTTTTTT | CSVGVAGGTGELFF
TRBJ1-3 | . | TRBV5-6 | . | TGTGCCAGCAGCTCCAACGACGGGACACCGGGCGGGAACACCATATATTTT | CASSSNDGTPGGNTIYF
TRBJ1-1 | . | TRBV5-1 | . | TGCGCCAGCAGCCGCGAGTCTACAGCGAACACTGAAGCTTTCTTT | CASSRESTANTEAFF
TRBJ2-1 | . | TRBV29-1 | TRBD2 | TGCAGCGTTGAAGGGACTAGCGGGAGGAATAATGAGCAGTTCTTC | CSVEGTSGRNNEQFF
TRBJ2-1 | . | TRBV5-1 | TRBD2 | TGCGCCAGCAGCTCGCAAGGACTAGCGGACAATGAGCAGTTCTTC | CASSSQGLADNEQFF
TRBJ2-7 | . | TRBV6-1 | . | TGTGCCAGCAGTGAACGTTTGGGAGGATACGAGCAGTACTTC | CASSERLGGYEQYF
TRBJ2-5 | . | TRBV2 | TRBD2 | TGTGCCAGCAGTGATTATGTAACGGGAGGTAGGGAGACCCAGTACTTC | CASSDYVTGGRETQYF
TRBJ1-1 | . | TRBV4-1 | . | TGCGCCAGCAGCCAACCCCGGCCCCGGGGGGCCCGAGGCACTGAAGCTTTCTTT | CASSQPRPRGARGTEAFF
TRBJ1-4 | . | TRBV6-5 | TRBD1 | TGTGCCAGCAGGAGAACCGGGACAGGGTATGAAAAACTGTTTTTT | CASRRTGTGYEKLFF
TRBJ1-2 | . | TRBV19 | . | TGTGCCAGTAGTGGTCAGACTAACTATGGCTACACCTTC | CASSGQTNYGYTF
TRBJ1-1 | few | TRBV14 | . | TGTGCCAGCAGCCAAGGATGGCAGGTCGAAGCTTTCTTT | CASSQGWQVEAFF
TRBJ2-2 | . | TRBV5-1 | TRBD1 | TGCGCCAGCGGAACCACCGGGACAGGGACTCACCGGGAGCTGTTTTTT | CASGTTGTGTHRELFF
TRBJ2-1 | . | TRBV28 | TRBD2 | TGTGCCAGCAGTCCACTAGCGGTTAAAGACAATGAGCAGTTCTTC | CASSPLAVKDNEQFF
TRBJ1-6 | . | TRBV2 | . | TGTGCCAGCAGTGAAACCGTCCTAAATAATTCACCCCTCCACTTT | CASSETVLNNSPLHF
TRBJ2-4 | . | TRBV18 | . | TGTGCCAGCTCACCGGCAGGGCAGAACATTCAGTACTTC | CASSPAGQNIQYF
TRBJ2-7 | once | TRBV5-8 | . | TGTGCCAGCATCTCTTACCCGGGACACTACGAGCAGTACTTC | CASISYPGHYEQYF
TRBJ1-5 | once | TRBV30 | . | TGTGCCTGGAGTGTTCAGTCATCGCCCCAGCATTTT | CAWSVQSSPQHF
TRBJ2-1 | . | TRBV5-1 | . | TGCGCCAGCGTTGAGGGCGGTGGGGTGCAAGCTGAGCAGTTCTTC | CASVEGGGVQAEQFF